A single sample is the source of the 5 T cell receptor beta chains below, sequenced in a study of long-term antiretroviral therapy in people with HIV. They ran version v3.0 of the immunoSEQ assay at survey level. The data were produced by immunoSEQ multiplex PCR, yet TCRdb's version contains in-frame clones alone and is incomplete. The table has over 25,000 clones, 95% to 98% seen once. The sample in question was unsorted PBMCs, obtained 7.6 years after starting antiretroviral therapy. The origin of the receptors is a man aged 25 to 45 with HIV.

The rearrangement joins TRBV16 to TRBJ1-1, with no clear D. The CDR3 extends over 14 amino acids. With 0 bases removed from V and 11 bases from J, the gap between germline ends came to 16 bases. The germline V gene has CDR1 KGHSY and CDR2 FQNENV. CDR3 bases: TGTGCCAGCAGCCAATCAGACCTGGCGCAGGACGCTTTCTTT. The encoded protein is CASSQSDLAQDAFF.

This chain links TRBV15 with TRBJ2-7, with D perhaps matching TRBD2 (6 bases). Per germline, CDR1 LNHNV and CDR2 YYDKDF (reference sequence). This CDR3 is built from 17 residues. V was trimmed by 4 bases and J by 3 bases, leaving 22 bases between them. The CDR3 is CATSKTPPRDFYYEQYF. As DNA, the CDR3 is TGTGCCACCAGCAAGACCCCGCCCCGGGACTTTTACTACGAGCAGTACTTC.

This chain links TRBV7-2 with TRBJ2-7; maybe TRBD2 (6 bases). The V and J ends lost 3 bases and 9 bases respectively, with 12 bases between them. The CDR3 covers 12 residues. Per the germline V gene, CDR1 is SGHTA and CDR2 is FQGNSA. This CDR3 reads CASSFTGGTQYF. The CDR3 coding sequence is TGTGCCAGCAGCTTTACCGGCGGGACGCAGTACTTC.

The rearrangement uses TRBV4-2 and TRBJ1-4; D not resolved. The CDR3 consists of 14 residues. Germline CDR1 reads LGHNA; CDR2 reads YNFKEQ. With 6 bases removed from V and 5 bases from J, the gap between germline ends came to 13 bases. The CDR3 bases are TGTGCCAGCAGTTTGGCCGCGGAGAATGAAAAACTGTTTTTT. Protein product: CASSLAAENEKLFF.

The CDR3 is CASSYSGSGELFF. CDR3 in DNA: TGTGCCAGCAGTTACTCTGGGTCCGGGGAGCTGTTTTTT. The chain links TRBV6-5 to TRBJ2-2, with D unclear. Germline CDR1 is MNHEY and CDR2 is SVGAGI. The V end lost 0 bases, the J end lost 6 bases, and 5 bases lay between the germline ends. CDR3 size: 13 residues.